The 26 T cell receptor beta chains below all came from one sample that was sequenced in a study of OX40 agonist ivuxolimab in advanced cancers. Repertoires were generated with immunoSEQ multiplex PCR, while TCRdb's copy carries only in-frame clones and drops some. Of about 70,000 clones in the sample, more than 80% are singletons; the top ten hold approximately 3%. The source was CD4+ or CD8+ T cells sorted from blood, collected in a trial of the OX40 agonist ivuxolimab. Receptors originate from an adult with an advanced solid tumor such as melanoma, head and neck, liver or kidney cancer.

The rearrangement uses TRBV7-8 and TRBJ1-4; D is undetermined. This CDR3 is 12 amino acids long. CDR1 SGHVS and CDR2 FQNEAQ come from the germline V gene. The V end lost 4 bases, the J end lost 7 bases, and 7 bases lay between the germline ends. The CDR3, as DNA: TGTGCCAGCAGCTCCTGGAGTGAAAAACTGTTTTTT. As protein: CASSSWSEKLFF. Full variable domain (rest looked up from reference TRBV7-8 and TRBJ1-4): GAGVSQSPRYKVAKRGQDVALRCDPISGHVSLFWYQQALGQGPEFLTYFQNEAQLDKSGLPSDRFFAERPEGSVSTLKIQRTQQEDSAVYLCASSSWSEKLFFGSGTQLSVL.

The chain recombines TRBV9 with TRBJ2-2; D may be TRBD2 (6 bases). V dropped 4 bases and J dropped 5 bases, with 18 bases sitting between them. The CDR3 has 16 amino acids. Germline V gene sequence: CDR1 SGDLS, CDR2 YYNGEE. Here the CDR3 DNA reads TGTGCCAGCAGCCCCTGGGGGGACGCGACGACCGGGGAGCTGTTTTTT. Its protein product is CASSPWGDATTGELFF.

CDR3: CASGQGPISGNTIYF. In nucleotides, the CDR3 is TGTGCCAGTGGACAGGGTCCTATCTCTGGAAACACCATATATTTT. The chain joins TRBV7-6 to TRBJ1-3, with TRBD1 matching over 8 bases. The germline gives CDR1 SGHVS, CDR2 FNYEAQ. The CDR3 totals 15 residues. J gave up 0 bases and V 9 bases, and 7 bases lay outside the gene matches.

This chain uses TRBV10-3 with TRBJ1-1, with D unresolved. Germline-derived CDR1 and CDR2 are ENHRY and SYGVKD. This CDR3 comprises 14 residues. With 0 bases removed from V and 1 base from J, the gap between germline ends came to 6 bases. In DNA, the CDR3 is TGTGCCATCAGTGAGTCGCCAGCGAACACTGAAGCTTTCTTT. Translating gives CAISESPANTEAFF.

This clone was seen repeatedly, ten times or more. The J gene is TRBJ1-2, the V gene TRBV2; the D gene is possibly TRBD1 (6 bases). The CDR3 has 15 residues. Germline V gene data show CDR1 as SNHLY and CDR2 as FYNNEI. V was pared by 2 bases and J by 0 bases, with 10 bases between. As DNA, the CDR3 is TGTGCCAGCAGTGAATGGGCAGGGGCTAACTATGGCTACACCTTC. It is translated as CASSEWAGANYGYTF.

V gene TRBV19 combines with J gene TRBJ1-4; 8 nucleotides agree with TRBD1. Germline-derived CDR1 and CDR2 are LNHDA and SQIVND (reference sequence). After removal of 9 bases from V and 5 bases from J, the junction contained 8 bases not matched to a gene. The length of the CDR3 is 14 residues. CDR3 sequence reads: CASTGGRENEKLFF. CDR3 coding DNA: TGTGCCAGCACAGGGGGGAGGGAAAATGAAAAACTGTTTTTT. The entire variable domain, with the rest obtained from reference TRBV19 and TRBJ1-4, is as follows: DGGITQSPKYLFRKEGQNVTLSCEQNLNHDAMYWYRQDPGQGLRLIYYSQIVNDFQKGDIAEGYSVSREKKESFPLTVTSAQKNPTAFYLCASTGGRENEKLFFGSGTQLSVL.

This chain connects TRBV9 to TRBJ2-5; 7 positions agree with TRBD2. Germline trimming cut 6 bases from V and 4 bases from J; bases unmatched to any gene: 9. Germline CDR1 SGDLS, CDR2 YYNGEE. This CDR3 is 14 amino acids long. This CDR3 reads CASTFREDRETQYF. The CDR3, as DNA: TGTGCCAGCACCTTCCGGGAGGACCGAGAGACCCAGTACTTC.

The gene calls are TRBV28 and TRBJ2-3; D may match TRBD1 or TRBD2 (5 bases each). V gave up 6 bases and J gave up 0 bases, with 13 bases separating them. The CDR3 totals 15 residues. Germline V gene lookup returns CDR1 MDHEN and CDR2 SYDVKM. This CDR3 is CASSPFGGSTDTQYF. The DNA of the CDR3 is TGTGCCAGCAGCCCCTTTGGGGGTAGCACAGATACGCAGTATTTT.

This chain connects TRBV7-9 to TRBJ1-6; maybe TRBD1 (6 bases). The CDR3 is made up of 15 amino acids. Trimming stripped 6 bases from V and 2 bases from J, with 11 bases between. From germline, CDR1 is SEHNR and CDR2 FQNEAQ (reference sequence). CDR3 residues: CASRGGGPYNSPLHF. The CDR3 DNA follows: TGTGCCAGCAGAGGGGGGGGTCCCTATAATTCACCCCTCCACTTT.

The genes are TRBV18 and TRBJ1-2; no definite D call. The germline V gene has CDR1 KGHSH and CDR2 LQKENI. The V and J ends lost 4 bases and 6 bases respectively, with 9 bases between them. The CDR3 is 12 amino acids. The CDR3 reads CASSRLGNGYTF. The DNA for the CDR3 is TGTGCCAGCTCACGGTTGGGTAATGGCTACACCTTC.

This clone was observed a handful of times. This rearrangement joins TRBV7-3 to TRBJ2-6; D gene uncertain. The CDR3 sequence is 18 residues long. The V gene's germline CDR1 is SGHTA and CDR2 FQGTGA. Trimming pared 5 bases from V and 0 bases from J, leaving 17 bases between. The CDR3 nucleotides are TGTGCCAGCAGCCCGCCAGAGATATTTAGCTCTGGGGCCAACGTCCTGACTTTC. Its translation is CASSPPEIFSSGANVLTF. Based on the CDR3 plus reference TRBV7-3 and TRBJ2-6, the full variable domain is GAGVSQTPSNKVTEKGKYVELRCDPISGHTALYWYRQSLGQGPEFLIYFQGTGAADDSGLPNDRFFAVRPEGSVSTLKIQRTERGDSAVYLCASSPPEIFSSGANVLTFGAGSRLTVL.

The CDR3 sequence: CASSQRGTSNSPLHF. CDR3 sequence (DNA): TGTGCCAGCAGCCAGAGGGGGACAAGTAATTCACCCCTCCACTTT. The chain is built from TRBV14 and TRBJ1-6, with D possibly being TRBD1 (6 bases). The germline V gene has CDR1 SGHDN and CDR2 FVKESK. V dropped 3 bases and J dropped 6 bases, with 12 bases sitting between them. The CDR3 is made up of 15 amino acids.

The chain has TRBV5-4 and TRBJ2-2; D is unclear. The CDR3 spans 13 residues. V was pared by 0 bases and J by 3 bases, with 3 bases between. Germline CDR1 reads SGHNT; CDR2 reads YYREEE (reference sequence). CDR3 loop: CASSLGYTGELFF. The CDR3 DNA is TGTGCCAGCAGCTTGGGATACACCGGGGAGCTGTTTTTT.

This chain links TRBV6-4 with TRBJ1-4, with 8 bases fitting TRBD1. This CDR3 has 21 amino acids. Trimming cost V 2 bases and J 0 bases; bases outside gene matches: 17. Germline CDR1 MRHNA, CDR2 SNTAGT. CDR3 bases: TGTGCCAGCAGTGACCCCGTGGACAGGGCCCAGAGTTATGCAACTAATGAAAAACTGTTTTTT. This encodes CASSDPVDRAQSYATNEKLFF.

The gene calls are TRBV5-5 and TRBJ1-3; no reliable D call. V gave up 2 bases and J gave up 0 bases, with 6 bases separating them. Germline V gene sequence: CDR1 SGHKS, CDR2 YYEKEE (reference sequence). The CDR3 has 14 amino acids. The CDR3 spells CASSFTDSGNTIYF. In DNA, the CDR3 is TGTGCCAGCAGCTTCACGGACTCTGGAAACACCATATATTTT.

The chain joins TRBV5-1 to TRBJ2-5, with 9 bases fitting TRBD2. Germline assignment: CDR1 SGHRS and CDR2 YFSETQ. The CDR3 has 14 amino acids. V lost 5 bases, J lost 5 bases, and 7 bases stayed unmatched. The CDR3 DNA reads TGCGCCAGCAGAGAGGGCGGGGGGGCCGAGACCCAGTACTTC. Translation gives CASREGGGAETQYF.

The chain carries TRBV5-4 and TRBJ1-2; D is unresolved. This CDR3 is built from 16 residues. Trimming removed 4 bases at V and 4 bases at J, with 20 bases between. Germline CDR1 and CDR2: SGHNT and YYREEE (reference sequence). The CDR3 DNA reads as TGTGCCAGCAGCATACCTACCGAGGGCCTCTTCTATGGCTACACCTTC. Its translation is CASSIPTEGLFYGYTF.

This chain links TRBV18 with TRBJ2-5; D may be TRBD2 (6 bases). Germline loops: CDR1 KGHSH, CDR2 LQKENI. This CDR3 region has 15 residues. Trimming pared 1 base from V and 4 bases from J, leaving 13 bases between. The CDR3 nucleotides are TGTGCCAGCTCACCACGCGGGGCCGCCACAGAGACCCAGTACTTC. Translation gives CASSPRGAATETQYF.

This chain links TRBV7-8 with TRBJ1-2, with a tentative D call TRBD1 (5 bases). With 0 bases removed from V and 7 bases from J, the gap between germline ends came to 18 bases. The germline CDR1 and CDR2 sequences are SGHVS and FQNEAQ. CDR3 length: 16 amino acids. DNA for the CDR3: TGTGCCAGCAGCTTAGCGTGGGGCCCCGGGTCAGGTGGCTACACCTTC. This translates into CASSLAWGPGSGGYTF.

In its sample, this clone was seen a few times. The chain is built from TRBV7-9 and TRBJ1-6, with D possibly being TRBD1 (6 bases). The ends were cut back, 4 bases at V and 6 bases at J, with 10 bases in the middle. The germline V gene encodes CDR1 SEHNR and CDR2 FQNEAQ (reference sequence). The CDR3 is 14 amino acids. The DNA of the CDR3 is TGTGCCAGCAGCTCGTGGGGGGCTAATTCACCCCTCCACTTT. Translation: CASSSWGANSPLHF.

The chain couples TRBV19 to TRBJ2-3, with 8 bases aligning to TRBD2. CDR1 and CDR2 (germline): LNHDA, SQIVND (reference sequence). The CDR3 contains 14 residues. V lost 5 bases and J lost 4; bases outside the gene matches: 5. CDR3 in DNA: TGTGCCAGTAGTCCAAGGACTAGCTCAGATACGCAGTATTTT. The encoded protein is CASSPRTSSDTQYF.

The genes are TRBV29-1 and TRBJ2-7; weak D call: TRBD1 (5 bases). There are 11 residues in the CDR3. The V gene's germline CDR1 is SQVTM and CDR2 ANQGSEA. This chain's CDR3 is CGATEAYEQYF. The CDR3 DNA is TGCGGCGCGACAGAAGCGTACGAGCAGTACTTC.

Turning to this clone: The germline gene is not matched at one end of the junction; a read error may be the cause. The rearrangement joins TRBV7-7 to TRBJ2-5; 10 nucleotides match TRBD1. This CDR3 region has 15 residues. Germline-derived CDR1 and CDR2 are SSHAT and FNYEAQ (reference sequence). In DNA, the CDR3 is TGTGCTAGCAGCCCCAGACAGGGGGCGACGGAGACCCAGTACTTC. This codes for CASSPRQGATETQYF.

J is TRBJ1-2 and V is TRBV9; 9 nucleotides agree with TRBD1. Germline V gives CDR1 SGDLS, CDR2 YYNGEE. CDR3 length: 15 residues. The J segment lost 6 bases and the V segment lost 4 bases, leaving 10 bases of the junction unmatched. The CDR3 spells CASSTGTGTLHGYTF. DNA for the CDR3: TGTGCCAGCAGCACCGGGACAGGGACTTTACATGGCTACACCTTC.

The chain combines TRBV9 with TRBJ1-4; the match to TRBD1 covers 7 bases. In germline, CDR1 is SGDLS, CDR2 YYNGEE. With V trimmed by 0 bases and J by 7 bases, 0 bases remained unmatched. The CDR3 contains 13 residues. The CDR3: CASSVAGGEKLFF. The CDR3 DNA reads TGTGCCAGCAGCGTAGCAGGGGGTGAAAAACTGTTTTTT. Full variable domain (outside the CDR3, taken from reference TRBV9 and TRBJ1-4): DSGVTQTPKHLITATGQRVTLRCSPRSGDLSVYWYQQSLDQGLQFLIQYYNGEERAKGNILERFSAQQFPDLHSELNLSSLELGDSALYFCASSVAGGEKLFFGSGTQLSVL.

The chain uses TRBV5-1 and TRBJ2-1; D tentatively fits TRBD1 or TRBD2 (5 bases each). The germline CDR1 and CDR2 sequences are SGHRS and YFSETQ. This CDR3 region has 14 residues. V lost 9 bases and J lost 7, with 20 bases in between. The chain's CDR3 is CATSPQGVGNEQFF. The CDR3 region has the DNA TGCGCCACCTCCCCCCAGGGAGTGGGGAATGAGCAGTTCTTC.